The TCR beta chain described here comes from a study of T cells in Graves' hyperthyroidism and ophthalmopathy (dated by TCRdb to the late 2010s). Looking at the study overall: Peripheral blood was sampled at the time of initial diagnosis, prior to any treatment. Following sampling, methimazole starting at 30 mg daily was given to hyperthyroidism patients, and high-dose intravenous methylprednisolone was given to ophthalmopathy patients. An independent validation cohort of under 20 hyperthyroidism patients and approximately 16 patients who later progressed to ophthalmopathy tested prospective prediction of ophthalmopathy. The roughly 91 discovery patients were randomly divided into training and test sets at a 7:3 ratio. The paper describes TCR Vbeta CDR3 sequencing of 135 peripheral blood samples, made up of around 41 ophthalmopathy patients, around 78 hyperthyroidism patients and roughly 17 progressor patients. To identify TCR V-J signatures that set the groups apart, the researchers used a discovery cohort of 100 or so patients, made up of under 45 with Graves' ophthalmopathy and 57 with stable Graves' hyperthyroidism. The study also compared thyroid tissue and blood T-cell repertoires from roughly six Graves' hyperthyroidism patients. Overall study results and their limits: During validation, the model predicted progression to ophthalmopathy a median of about 6.5 months ahead of onset, with more than 60% sensitivity and less than 85% specificity. In cross-validation, a model built on a 13 V-J signature told ophthalmopathy apart from stable hyperthyroidism with approximately 91% sensitivity and about 81% specificity, and in testing the same model reached 80%/75%. Sample size was not statistically predetermined, and investigators were not blinded to group allocation. Blood samples also contained most of the expanded thyroid clonotypes (frequency above 0.001), which suggests that blood repertoires may reflect thyroid immune responses.

This clonotype was counted only a few times. Its antigen is currently not known. No clone much larger than this one lies a single base away; base qualities are absent. In the ophthalmopathy patients, disease was moderately to severely active, with a Clinical Activity Score of 3 or more, a NOSPECS grade of 4 or more, and a duration of less than 3 months. Patients with uncontrolled infections, other autoimmune diseases, pregnancy or lactation were excluded. Diagnoses were based on clinical symptoms, serum thyroxine and TRAb, thyroid ultrasound and orbital computed tomography. PBMCs were separated from under 12 ml of fresh peripheral blood using Ficoll-Paque density gradient centrifugation. Total RNA was extracted with Trizol reagent, and quality was checked on an Agilent 2100 Bioanalyzer. The TCR beta CDR3 regions were amplified from the RNA transcripts. The first round of RT-PCR for the TCR CDR3 was performed with the HTBI primer set and the Qiagen OneStep RT-PCR kit. Libraries were constructed in a second round of multiplex PCR, after which size selection and purification were carried out. Libraries were sequenced paired-end with 100 bp reads on an Illumina HiSeq2000. Per the authors' processing: SOAPnuke was used to process the raw data, throwing out any read that contained adapters or uncalled bases, had a mean Phred below 15, or lacked an exact constant-primer or identifier match. COPE v1.2.5 was used to merge the high-quality paired reads, and each unique nucleotide sequence was defined as a clonotype. Clonotypes were aligned to IMGT TRBV, TRBD and TRBJ reference segments using MiTCR v1.1. The analysis was restricted to V-J combinations with a frequency above 0.0001, which together covered over 99% of the repertoires. The TCS score was defined as the ratio of F50 (clonal expansion) to E x V (chaos), calculated using BLOSUM62-based TCRdist between CDR3 peptides within each V-J. Welch's t-statistics and random forest reduced 514 V-J features to roughly 13, which were used in a naive Bayes classifier (R e1071). TCRdb passed the public sequencing reads through fastp at Q25 and MiXCR, retaining productive beta sequences. Duplicate CDR3 protein sequences are folded into a single record with the most common DNA and genes. The V and J calls follow TCRdb's processing rather than the paper's. In this sample the table shows roughly 250,000 distinct CDR3 sequences, over 20% of which occur a single time. The ten biggest clones cover around 65% of the sample.

The germline V gene specifies SGDLS as CDR1 and YYNGEE as CDR2. Including the terminal cysteine and phenylalanine, the CDR3 comprises 14 residues. CDR3 DNA only is kept here, 42 bases in frame from base 1. V is shortened by 3 bases, J by 5 bases, and the region joining them spans 12 bases. The TCR sequence derives from a man aged 25-45 years with Graves' ophthalmopathy. Sequencing was done on a sample of blood. This receptor chain uses TRBV9 and TRBJ1-5; the D gene cannot be named for sure. CDR3 reads: CASSEGNQDQPQHF. The DNA is TGTGCCAGCAGCGAGGGAAATCAGGATCAGCCCCAGCATTTT.